The 3 T cell receptor beta chains listed next were all sequenced from one sample in a study of T cell changes during pregnancy in multiple sclerosis. Sequencing used immunoSEQ multiplex PCR; TCRdb keeps in-frame clones, though not all of them. The data show more than 15,000 clones, with more than 75% seen just once and roughly 1.3% held by the top ten. Sequencing was performed on CD4+ T cells from peripheral blood mononuclear cells, taken in the first trimester of pregnancy. These receptors were taken from a female donor in good health, enrolled as a control in a pregnancy study.

V is TRBV11-3 and J is TRBJ2-1; the D gene is possibly TRBD2 (6 bases). The CDR3 runs to 15 residues. Deletions cut 0 bases from V and 10 bases from J, with 16 bases between. In germline, CDR1 is SGHNT, CDR2 YENEEA. CDR3 nucleotides: TGTGCCAGCAGCTTAGATACGGGAGTCCCCAGGGAGCAGTTCTTC. This sequence encodes CASSLDTGVPREQFF.

The CDR3 is CSVEDTSGGRDTQYF. The DNA of the CDR3 is TGCAGCGTTGAAGACACCTCAGGAGGGAGAGATACGCAGTATTTT. The genes are TRBV29-1 and TRBJ2-3; maybe TRBD2 (6 bases). Germline assignment: CDR1 SQVTM and CDR2 ANQGSEA. V dropped 0 bases and J dropped 5 bases, with 15 bases sitting between them. This CDR3 contains 15 residues.

This chain joins TRBV5-1 and TRBJ2-2; TRBD2 aligns across 7 bases. V was pared by 0 bases and J by 8 bases, with 13 bases of the junction left unmatched. Germline loops: CDR1 SGHRS, CDR2 YFSETQ. This CDR3 is built from 17 residues. The CDR3 region has the DNA TGCGCCAGCAGCTTGGAGGCTAGCGGTTCCTCGAGGGGGGAGCTGTTTTTT. Amino acid sequence: CASSLEASGSSRGELFF.